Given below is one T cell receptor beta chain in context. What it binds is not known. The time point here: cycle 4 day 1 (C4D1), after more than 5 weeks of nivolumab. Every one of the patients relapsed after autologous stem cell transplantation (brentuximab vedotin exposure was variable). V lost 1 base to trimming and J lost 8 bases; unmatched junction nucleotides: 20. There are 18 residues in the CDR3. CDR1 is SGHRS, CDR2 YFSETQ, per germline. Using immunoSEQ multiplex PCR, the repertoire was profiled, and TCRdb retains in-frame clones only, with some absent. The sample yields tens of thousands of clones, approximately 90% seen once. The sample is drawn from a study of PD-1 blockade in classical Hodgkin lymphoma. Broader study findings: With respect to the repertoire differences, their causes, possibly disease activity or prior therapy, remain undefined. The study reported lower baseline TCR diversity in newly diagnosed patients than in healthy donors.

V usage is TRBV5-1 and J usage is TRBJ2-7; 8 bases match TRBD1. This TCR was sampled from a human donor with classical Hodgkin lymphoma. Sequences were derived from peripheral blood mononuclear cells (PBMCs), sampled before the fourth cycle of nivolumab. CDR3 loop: CASSLKQGALQSGSKQYF. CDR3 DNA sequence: TGCGCCAGCAGCTTGAAGCAGGGGGCGCTTCAATCCGGCTCAAAGCAGTACTTC.